This TCR beta chain was sequenced during a study of beta chain features in type 1 diabetes. Of the isolated RNA, all was reverse transcribed, and so the sequenced material was expressed TCRB transcripts. Clones were read by immunoSEQ multiplex PCR, and TCRdb kept only the in-frame ones, dropping some. The profile covers about 250,000 clones, with over 12% appearing a single time and 0.025% to 0.03% taken by the ten largest. General study results and limits: A greater similarity of naive, central memory and Treg TCRB repertoires was seen among patients than among healthy donors.

Comment on this clone: Its antigen remains unknown.

The CDR3 contains 17 residues. The V and J ends lost 3 bases and 0 bases respectively, with 16 bases between them. Germline V CDR1 and CDR2: SGHDT, YYEEEE. The TCR was taken from a woman in her thirties or forties in good health. Sequencing was done on a sample of naive CD4+ T cells from blood. The chain is built from TRBV5-6 and TRBJ2-4; the D gene is possibly TRBD1 (6 bases). The CDR3, as DNA: TGTGCCAGCAGCTACAGGACAGCAAACCCAGCCAAAAACATTCAGTACTTC. Its translation is CASSYRTANPAKNIQYF. The full variable domain, rest sourced from reference TRBV5-6 and TRBJ2-4, is DAGVTQSPTHLIKTRGQQVTLRCSPKSGHDTVSWYQQALGQGPQFIFQYYEEEERQRGNFPDRFSGHQFPNYSSELNVNALLLGDSALYLCASSYRTANPAKNIQYFGAGTRLSVL.